Described below is a single T cell receptor beta chain sequence and its context. No antigen is known for it. These data are taken from a study of regulatory T cells in long-lasting Graves disease. The study's findings and limits: There were preferences for TRBV28, TRBJ1-2 and TRBJ2-5 in persistent disease.

The length of the CDR3 is 14 residues. V lost 1 base, J lost 8 bases, and 8 bases stayed unmatched. Germline values: CDR1 DFQATT, CDR2 SNEGSKA (reference sequence). The time point here: newly diagnosed GD, antithyroid drugs for less than 3 months. PBMC RNA served as the TCR library source. Relying on iRepertoire HTBI primers and Arm-PCR of CDR3 regions, the team built TCR beta libraries. TCRdb recomputed calls from the multiplex PCR reads with MiXCR, one row per CDR3 protein. The top ten clones hold 7.8% of a sample with about 400,000 distinct CDR3 sequences, approximately 16% of them seen once. These data were also reused for a study on T cells in Graves' hyperthyroidism and ophthalmopathy.

The chain combines TRBV20-1 with TRBJ2-1, with 7 bases aligning to TRBD2. The sequencing used peripheral blood mononuclear cells (PBMCs), collected at new diagnosis, from a patient treated with antithyroid drugs. This clonotype was sampled from a woman aged 40 to 49 with Graves disease. The CDR3 reads CSARGSGRYYEQFF. The CDR3 DNA sequence: TGCAGTGCTAGAGGTAGCGGGCGGTACTATGAGCAGTTCTTC.